This TCR beta chain was sequenced for a study of cytomegalovirus exposure and HLA in healthy donors. Overall study: There were approximately 400 genotyped donors. Of these, 81% fell in the genetic ancestry cluster associated with self-reported Caucasian donors.

The PCR made use of 60 Vbeta and 13 Jbeta primers. Assay: immunoSEQ multiplex PCR; the TCRdb copy retains only in-frame clones and omits some. Counted here are 150,000 to 200,000 clones, over 75% occurring once; the ten biggest clones make up around 1%. Findings of the study overall: Accounts indicate the classifier identified cytomegalovirus status with strong specificity and sensitivity.

Trimming took off 0 bases at V and 1 base at J, with 13 bases between the two ends. The CDR3 has 16 amino acids. Looked up from germline, CDR1 is SGHNT and CDR2 is YYREEE (reference sequence). Concerning this clone itself: Its antigen is still unknown.

The TCR comes from a woman aged 45-59 years in good health and CMV-seropositive. Sequenced sample: PBMCs. The chain employs TRBV5-4 and TRBJ1-2; maybe TRBD1 (6 bases). This CDR3 reads CASSLGGRMDNYGYTF. CDR3 bases: TGTGCCAGCAGCTTGGGGGGGCGCATGGATAACTATGGCTACACCTTC.